This T cell receptor (beta chain) was captured by sequencing in a study of blood T cell repertoires in COVID-19. Per the germline V gene, CDR1 is MNHEY and CDR2 is SVGAGI. V lost 2 bases, J lost 7 bases, and 12 bases lay in between. This CDR3 is 15 amino acids long. Generated by immunoSEQ multiplex PCR, the TCRdb table keeps only in-frame clones and is missing some. The sample holds about 190,000 clones, roughly 89% seen once. The sequence was obtained from a man aged 50-60 years with acute or convalescent COVID-19. What was sequenced was peripheral blood. The genes are TRBV6-5 and TRBJ1-6; the D gene is possibly TRBD1 (5 bases). The CDR3 here is CASSYGQTINSPLHF. DNA of the CDR3: TGTGCCAGCAGTTACGGACAAACAATCAATTCACCCCTCCACTTT.